Detailed here is one TCR beta chain. This entry is derived from a study of blood T cell repertoires in COVID-19. TCRdb's table, derived via immunoSEQ multiplex PCR, lists solely in-frame clones and lacks some. Altogether over 200,000 clones are present, about 76% being singletons, with the ten largest covering 8% to 9%. Everyone who took part was roughly 18 to 89 years old, and they came from over 20 US areas. Categorization into cohorts depended on clinical history that participants reported. The CDR3 runs to 16 residues. Germline CDR1 and CDR2: MDHEN and SYDVKM. Trimming removed 0 bases at V and 2 bases at J, with 13 bases between.

This chain links TRBV28 with TRBJ2-5; weak D call: TRBD2 (6 bases). What was sequenced was PBMCs or T cells enriched from blood (not recorded which). This TCR came from a woman between 45 and 65 years old with acute COVID-19. Here the CDR3 reads CASSLWSPGVQETQYF. The CDR3 nucleotides read TGTGCCAGCAGTTTATGGTCCCCGGGGGTACAAGAGACCCAGTACTTC. The variable domain in full, with the rest retrieved from reference TRBV28 and TRBJ2-5, is DVKVTQSSRYLVKRTGEKVFLECVQDMDHENMFWYRQDPGLGLRLIYFSYDVKMKEKGDIPEGYSVSREKKERFSLILESASTNQTSMYLCASSLWSPGVQETQYFGPGTRLLVL.